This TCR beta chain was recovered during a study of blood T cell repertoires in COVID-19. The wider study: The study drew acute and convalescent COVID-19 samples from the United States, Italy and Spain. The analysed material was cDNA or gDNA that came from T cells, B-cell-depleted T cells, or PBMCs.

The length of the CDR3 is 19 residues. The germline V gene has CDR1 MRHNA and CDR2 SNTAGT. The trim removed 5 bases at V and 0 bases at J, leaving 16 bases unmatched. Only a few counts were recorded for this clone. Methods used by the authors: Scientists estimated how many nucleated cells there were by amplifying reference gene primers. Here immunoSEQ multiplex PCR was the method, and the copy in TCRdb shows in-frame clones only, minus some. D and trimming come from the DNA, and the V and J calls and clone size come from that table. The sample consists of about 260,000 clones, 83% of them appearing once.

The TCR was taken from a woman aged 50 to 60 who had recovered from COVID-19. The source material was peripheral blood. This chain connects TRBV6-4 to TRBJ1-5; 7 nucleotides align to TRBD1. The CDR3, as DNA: TGTGCCAGCAGTCGCAGGGGGTCCCTACCCCTACCTAGCAATCAGCCCCAGCATTTT. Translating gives CASSRRGSLPLPSNQPQHF.